This T cell receptor beta chain was identified during a study of blood T cells in healthy people across ages. Findings and caveats of the study: Unknown CMV status may confound age-related changes in expanded clones.

On this clonotype: Its antigen is unknown.

Germline CDR1 reads MGHDK; CDR2 reads SYGVNS. The CDR3 is 15 residues long. V gave up 1 base and J gave up 3 bases, with 12 bases separating them. The authors ran a second PCR of about 6 to 11 cycles using a sample-barcoded 5' primer and a J-beta primer mix. One entry per CDR3 protein, called by TCRdb with MiXCR from the 5' RACE reads. Among approximately 490,000 distinct CDR3 sequences listed, 20% to 30% were seen once. A further study also used this sample, focusing on T cells of mothers and their children. That report adds: It was found that thymic selection shapes TCR recombination output similarly in related and unrelated pairs.

Material for sequencing was blood. The clonotype comes from a boy aged 10-17 years in good health. V is TRBV25-1 and J is TRBJ2-5; D call uncertain. CDR3 sequence reads: CASSESQPSKETQYF. The CDR3 bases are TGTGCCAGCAGTGAATCACAGCCATCCAAAGAGACCCAGTACTTC.